This TCR beta chain was captured in a study of regulatory T cells in long-lasting Graves disease. Study in general: For under 3 months, newly diagnosed Graves' patients had been taking antithyroid drugs. Study-level results: There were preferences for TRBV28, TRBJ1-2 and TRBJ2-5 in persistent disease.

Described time point: newly diagnosed GD, antithyroid drugs for less than 3 months. Construction of the TCR library relied on RNA isolated from PBMCs. American Thyroid Association guidelines defined Graves' disease diagnosis. The V and J ends lost 2 bases and 6 bases, in that order; junction bases with no gene match: 3. Germline CDR1 and CDR2: LNHNV and YYDKDF (reference sequence). The CDR3 loop spans 15 amino acids. This clonotype turned up a few times. What it binds is not known. Combining iRepertoire HTBI primers with Arm-PCR of CDR3 regions, the authors built TCR beta libraries. From the multiplex PCR reads, TCRdb called clonotypes with MiXCR, one entry per CDR3 protein. The sample contains approximately 440,000 distinct CDR3 sequences, about 16% of which appear only once. The sample was also linked to a second study, of T cells in Graves' hyperthyroidism and ophthalmopathy.

The sequence was collected from a man aged 40-49 years with Graves disease. The rearrangement joins TRBV15 to TRBJ2-3, with 12 bases that match TRBD1. The sequencing here drew on peripheral blood mononuclear cells (PBMCs), taken at new diagnosis, from a patient treated with antithyroid drugs. The CDR3 bases are TGTGCCACCAGCAGATCGGGACAGGGGGCCGATACGCAGTATTTT. This codes for CATSRSGQGADTQYF.